This TCR beta chain was identified during a study of spatial heterogeneity in lung cancer. Study findings and constraints: Counts of expanded alpha and beta TCRs within tumors tracked the tumor nonsynonymous mutation count. Regional and ubiquitous nonsynonymous mutations were tracked by counts of regional and ubiquitous expanded TCRs, respectively.

This clonotype has a handful of counts. Antigen: not known. Being off target in a library aimed at alpha chains, this beta chain has a size of little meaning. Trimming removed 2 bases from V and 4 bases from J, with 14 bases in between. Germline CDR1 is SEHNR and CDR2 is FQNEAQ (reference sequence). The CDR3 is made up of 16 amino acids. TCRdb used MiXCR to reprocess the 5' RACE reads, holding one entry per CDR3 protein. The sample holds around 20,000 distinct CDR3 sequences, 5.8% seen once. The time point: sample taken at primary tumor resection. Samples were obtained from approximately 72 donors, all untreated early-stage non-small cell lung cancer patients. Unsorted whole RNA of tumor, nontumor lung or frozen PBMC was sequenced.

The chain joins TRBV7-9 to TRBJ2-2, with D hard to call. The sample consisted of lung tumor tissue, taken at surgery. This clonotype originated in a female donor with early-stage non-small cell lung cancer. The CDR3 spells CASSLSVGSTTGELFF. DNA of the CDR3: TGTGCCAGCAGCTTATCAGTGGGATCAACCACCGGGGAGCTGTTTTTT. Full variable domain (rest looked up from reference TRBV7-9 and TRBJ2-2): DTGVSQNPRHKITKRGQNVTFRCDPISEHNRLYWYRQTLGQGPEFLTYFQNEAQLEKSRLLSDRFSAERPKGSFSTLEIQRTEQGDSAMYLCASSLSVGSTTGELFFGEGSRLTVL.